This TCR beta chain derives from a study of cytomegalovirus exposure and HLA in healthy donors. The primer mix had 60 Vbeta and 13 Jbeta primers. The assay was immunoSEQ multiplex PCR, and TCRdb's table has in-frame clones only and misses some. The data hold 100,000 to 120,000 clones, with around 72% observed a single time. Notes on this clone: What it recognizes is unknown.

This CDR3 is 15 amino acids long. CDR1 is LGHNA, CDR2 YNFKEQ, per germline. V was clipped by 2 bases and J by 7 bases, with 15 bases between them. Study-wide results and caveats: A later analysis showed TCR association rates differing by HLA locus, peaking at DRB1 and lowest at HLA-C. An assumption of roughly uniform sequencing depth across donors underlay the presence/absence analyses. TRBV6-2, TRBV6-3 and some other V segments were unresolvable in 87-base-pair reads. Reported performance of the classifier showed diagnosis of cytomegalovirus status with high specificity and sensitivity.

The sequenced sample was PBMCs. The clonotype comes from a male donor in good health and CMV-seronegative. This chain uses TRBV4-2 with TRBJ2-1; D may be TRBD2 (6 bases). CDR3 sequence: CASSQIGRTQNEQFF. CDR3 sequence (DNA): TGTGCCAGCAGCCAAATCGGGAGAACCCAAAATGAGCAGTTCTTC.